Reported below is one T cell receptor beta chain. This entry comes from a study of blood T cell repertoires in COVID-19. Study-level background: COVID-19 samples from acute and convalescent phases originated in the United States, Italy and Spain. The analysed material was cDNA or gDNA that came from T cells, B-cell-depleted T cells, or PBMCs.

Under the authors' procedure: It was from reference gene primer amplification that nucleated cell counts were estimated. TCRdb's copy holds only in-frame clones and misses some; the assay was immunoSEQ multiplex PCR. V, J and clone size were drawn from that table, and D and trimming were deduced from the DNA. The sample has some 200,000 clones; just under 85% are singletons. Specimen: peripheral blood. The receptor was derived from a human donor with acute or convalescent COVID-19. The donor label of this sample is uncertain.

This chain's CDR3 is CASSFRQAPDTQYF. The DNA for the CDR3 is TGTGCCAGCAGCTTCAGACAGGCTCCAGATACGCAGTATTTT. J is TRBJ2-3 and V is TRBV7-6, with a tentative D call TRBD1 (6 bases). Trimming removed 3 bases at V and 4 bases at J, with 11 bases between. The V gene's germline CDR1 is SGHVS and CDR2 FNYEAQ. This CDR3 region has 14 residues.